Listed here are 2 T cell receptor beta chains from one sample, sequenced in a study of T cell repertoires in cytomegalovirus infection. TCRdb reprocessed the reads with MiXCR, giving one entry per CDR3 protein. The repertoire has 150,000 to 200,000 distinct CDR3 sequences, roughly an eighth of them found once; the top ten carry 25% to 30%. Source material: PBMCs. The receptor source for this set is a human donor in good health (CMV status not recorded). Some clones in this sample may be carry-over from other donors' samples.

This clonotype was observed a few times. Here the CDR3 reads CASTGINYGYTF. DNA of the CDR3: TGTGCCAGTACAGGGATTAACTATGGCTACACCTTC. The chain has TRBV25-1 and TRBJ1-2, with D possibly being TRBD1 (6 bases). Between the trimmed V and J ends, which lost 9 bases and 1 base, there was a span of 9 bases. The germline CDR1 and CDR2 sequences are MGHDK and SYGVNS. This CDR3 contains 12 residues.

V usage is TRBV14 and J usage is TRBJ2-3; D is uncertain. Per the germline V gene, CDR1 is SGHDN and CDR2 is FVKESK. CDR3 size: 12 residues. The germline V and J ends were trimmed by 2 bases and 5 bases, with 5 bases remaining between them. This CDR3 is CASSQYLDTQYF. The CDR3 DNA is TGTGCCAGCAGCCAATACTTAGATACGCAGTATTTT. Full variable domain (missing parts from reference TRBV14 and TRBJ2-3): EAGVTQFPSHSVIEKGQTVTLRCDPISGHDNLYWYRRVMGKEIKFLLHFVKESKQDESGMPNNRFLAERTGGTYSTLKVQPAELEDSGVYFCASSQYLDTQYFGPGTRLTVL.